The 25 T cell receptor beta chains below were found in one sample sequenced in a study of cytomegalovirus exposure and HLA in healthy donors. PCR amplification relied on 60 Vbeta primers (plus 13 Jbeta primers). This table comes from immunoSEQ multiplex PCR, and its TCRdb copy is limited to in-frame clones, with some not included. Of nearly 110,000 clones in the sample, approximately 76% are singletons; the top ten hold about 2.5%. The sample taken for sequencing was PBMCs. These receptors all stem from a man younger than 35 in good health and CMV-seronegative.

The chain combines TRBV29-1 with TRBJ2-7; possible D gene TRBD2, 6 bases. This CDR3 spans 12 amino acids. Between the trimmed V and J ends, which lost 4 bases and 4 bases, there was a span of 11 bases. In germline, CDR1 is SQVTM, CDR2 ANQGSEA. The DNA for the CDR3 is TGCAGCGTTGCGGAGGGGCGATACGAGCAGTACTTC. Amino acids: CSVAEGRYEQYF.

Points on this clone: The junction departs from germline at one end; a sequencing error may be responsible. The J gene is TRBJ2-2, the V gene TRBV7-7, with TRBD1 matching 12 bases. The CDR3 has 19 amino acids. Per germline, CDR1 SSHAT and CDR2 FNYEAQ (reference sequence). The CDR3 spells CASSLDLGRDRGRTGELFF. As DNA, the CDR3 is TGTGCTAGCAGCTTAGATTTGGGCCGGGACAGGGGGCGAACCGGGGAGCTGTTTTTT.

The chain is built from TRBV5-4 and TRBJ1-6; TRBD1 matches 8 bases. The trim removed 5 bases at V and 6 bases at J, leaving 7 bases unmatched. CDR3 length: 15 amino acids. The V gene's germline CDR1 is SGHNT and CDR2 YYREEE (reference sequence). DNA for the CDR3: TGTGCCAGCAGAGTGACAGGGGCCGCTAATTCACCCCTCCACTTT. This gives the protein CASRVTGAANSPLHF. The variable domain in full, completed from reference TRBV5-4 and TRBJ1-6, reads ETGVTQSPTHLIKTRGQQVTLRCSSQSGHNTVSWYQQALGQGPQFIFQYYREEENGRGNFPPRFSGLQFPNYSSELNVNALELDDSALYLCASRVTGAANSPLHFGNGTRLTVT.

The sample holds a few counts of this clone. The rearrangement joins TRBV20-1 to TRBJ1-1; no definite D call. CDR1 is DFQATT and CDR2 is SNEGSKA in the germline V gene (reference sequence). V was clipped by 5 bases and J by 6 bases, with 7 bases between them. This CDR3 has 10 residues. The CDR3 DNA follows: TGCAGTGCTTGGACTGCTGAAGCTTTCTTT. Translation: CSAWTAEAFF.

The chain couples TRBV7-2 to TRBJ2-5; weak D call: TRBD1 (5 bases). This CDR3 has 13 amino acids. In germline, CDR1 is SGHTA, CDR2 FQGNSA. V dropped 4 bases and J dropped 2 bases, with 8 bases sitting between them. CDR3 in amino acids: CASSSHRQETQYF. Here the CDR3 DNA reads TGTGCCAGCAGCTCTCACAGGCAAGAGACCCAGTACTTC.

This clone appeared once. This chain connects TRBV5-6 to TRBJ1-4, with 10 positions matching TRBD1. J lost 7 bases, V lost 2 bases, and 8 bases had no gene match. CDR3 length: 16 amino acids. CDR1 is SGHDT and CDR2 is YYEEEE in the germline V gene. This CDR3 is CASSLSVGTGVEKLFF. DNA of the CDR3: TGTGCCAGCAGCTTATCTGTGGGGACAGGGGTTGAAAAACTGTTTTTT.

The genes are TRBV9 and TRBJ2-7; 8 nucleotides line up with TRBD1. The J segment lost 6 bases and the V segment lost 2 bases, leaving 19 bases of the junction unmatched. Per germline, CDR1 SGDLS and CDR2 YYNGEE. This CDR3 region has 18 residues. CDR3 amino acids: CASSVATGATIAGSEQYF. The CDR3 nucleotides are TGTGCCAGCAGCGTCGCGACAGGGGCGACCATCGCCGGCTCCGAGCAGTACTTC.

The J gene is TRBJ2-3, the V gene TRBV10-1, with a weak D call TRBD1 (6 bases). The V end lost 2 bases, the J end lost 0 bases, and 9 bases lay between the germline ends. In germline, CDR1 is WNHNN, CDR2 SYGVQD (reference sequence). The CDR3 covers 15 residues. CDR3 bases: TGCGCCAGCAGTGAGGATGGGACAAGCACAGATACGCAGTATTTT. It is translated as CASSEDGTSTDTQYF.

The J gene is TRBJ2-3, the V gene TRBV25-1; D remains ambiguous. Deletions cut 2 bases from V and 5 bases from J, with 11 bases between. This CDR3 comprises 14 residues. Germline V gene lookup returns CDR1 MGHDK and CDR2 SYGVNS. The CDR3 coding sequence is TGTGCCAGCAGTGAACCCTTCGAGGTAGATACGCAGTATTTT. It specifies CASSEPFEVDTQYF.

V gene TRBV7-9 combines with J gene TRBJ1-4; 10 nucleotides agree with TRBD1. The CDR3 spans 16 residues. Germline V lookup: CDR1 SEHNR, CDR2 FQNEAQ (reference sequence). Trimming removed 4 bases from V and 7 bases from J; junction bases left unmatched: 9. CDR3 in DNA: TGTGCCAGCAGCTCGACGAGGACAGGGGGACGTGAAAAACTGTTTTTT. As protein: CASSSTRTGGREKLFF.

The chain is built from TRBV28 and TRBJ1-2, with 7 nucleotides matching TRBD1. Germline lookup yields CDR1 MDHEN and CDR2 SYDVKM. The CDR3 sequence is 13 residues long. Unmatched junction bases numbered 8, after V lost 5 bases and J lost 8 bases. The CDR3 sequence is CASSRQGSMGYTF. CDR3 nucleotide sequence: TGTGCCAGCAGTAGACAGGGTTCCATGGGCTACACCTTC.

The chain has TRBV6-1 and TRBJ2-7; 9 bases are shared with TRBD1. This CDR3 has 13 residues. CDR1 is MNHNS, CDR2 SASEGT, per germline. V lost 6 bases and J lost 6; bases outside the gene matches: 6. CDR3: CASRSGTGCEQYF. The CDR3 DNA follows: TGTGCCAGCAGGTCCGGGACAGGGTGCGAGCAGTACTTC.

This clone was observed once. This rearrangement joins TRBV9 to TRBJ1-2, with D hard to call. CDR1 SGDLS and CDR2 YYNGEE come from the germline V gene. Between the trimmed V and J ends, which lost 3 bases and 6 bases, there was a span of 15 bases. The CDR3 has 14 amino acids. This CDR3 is CASSALTADHGYTF. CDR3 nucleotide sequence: TGTGCCAGCAGCGCCCTAACAGCGGACCATGGCTACACCTTC.

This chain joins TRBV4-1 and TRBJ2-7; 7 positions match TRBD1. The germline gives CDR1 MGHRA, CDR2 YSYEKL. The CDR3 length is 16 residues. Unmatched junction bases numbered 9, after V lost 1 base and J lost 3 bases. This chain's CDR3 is CASSQAPGQRYYEQYF. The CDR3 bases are TGCGCCAGCAGCCAAGCACCGGGACAGAGATACTACGAGCAGTACTTC.

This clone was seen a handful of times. The CDR3 region has the DNA TGTGCCAGCAGGGGGCAGAGCTCTGGAAACACCATATATTTT. It encodes CASRGQSSGNTIYF. The chain carries TRBV2 and TRBJ1-3; tentatively, D is TRBD1 (5 bases). Per the germline V gene, CDR1 is SNHLY and CDR2 is FYNNEI. The CDR3 runs 14 residues. V was shortened by 6 bases and J by 0 bases, with 9 bases between the two germline ends. Filled out from reference TRBV2 and TRBJ1-3, the complete variable domain reads EPEVTQTPSHQVTQMGQEVILRCVPISNHLYFYWYRQILGQKVEFLVSFYNNEISEKSEIFDDQFSVERPDGSNFTLKIRSTKLEDSAMYFCASRGQSSGNTIYFGEGSWLTVV.

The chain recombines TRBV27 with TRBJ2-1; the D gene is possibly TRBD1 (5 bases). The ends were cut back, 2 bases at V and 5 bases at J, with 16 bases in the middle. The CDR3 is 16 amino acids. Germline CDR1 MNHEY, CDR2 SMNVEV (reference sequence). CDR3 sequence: CASSLTDTTTNNEQFF. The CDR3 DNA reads TGTGCCAGCAGTTTAACGGACACAACCACCAACAATGAGCAGTTCTTC.

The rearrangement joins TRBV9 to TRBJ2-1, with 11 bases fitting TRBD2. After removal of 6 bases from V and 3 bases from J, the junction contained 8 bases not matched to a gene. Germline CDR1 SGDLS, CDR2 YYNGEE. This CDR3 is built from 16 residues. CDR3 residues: CASTEGTSGGYNEQFF. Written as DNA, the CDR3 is TGTGCCAGCACCGAGGGAACTAGCGGGGGCTACAATGAGCAGTTCTTC.

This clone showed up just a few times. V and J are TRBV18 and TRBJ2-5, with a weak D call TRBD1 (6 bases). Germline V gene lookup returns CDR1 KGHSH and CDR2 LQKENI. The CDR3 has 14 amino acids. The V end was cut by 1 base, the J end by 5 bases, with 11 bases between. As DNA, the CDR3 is TGTGCCAGCTCACCACGGGCAGGGGAGGAGACCCAGTACTTC. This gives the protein CASSPRAGEETQYF.

The chain's CDR3 is CASSLKDSGTLFF. The CDR3 DNA sequence: TGTGCCAGCAGCTTAAAGGATAGCGGGACGTTGTTCTTC. The V call is TRBV7-3, the J call TRBJ2-1; 8 bases are a match to TRBD2. Unmatched junction bases numbered 8, after V lost 1 base and J lost 15 bases. The length of the CDR3 is 13 residues. Germline CDR1 and CDR2: SGHTA and FQGTGA.

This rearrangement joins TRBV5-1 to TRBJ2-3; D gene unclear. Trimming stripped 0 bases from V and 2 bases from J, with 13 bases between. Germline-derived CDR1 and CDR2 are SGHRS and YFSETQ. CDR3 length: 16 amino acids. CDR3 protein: CASSLGVQWATDTQYF. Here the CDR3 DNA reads TGCGCCAGCAGCTTGGGTGTCCAGTGGGCCACAGATACGCAGTATTTT.

The DNA for the CDR3 is TGCAGCGTTGAGCGGGGGGGCCTGAGTGAGCAGTTCTTC. It is translated as CSVERGGLSEQFF. The rearrangement links TRBV29-1 to TRBJ2-1; TRBD2 aligns across 9 bases. Germline CDR1 reads SQVTM; CDR2 reads ANQGSEA. V shed 3 bases, J shed 9 bases, and the junction held 6 bases outside the gene matches. The CDR3 is 13 amino acids.

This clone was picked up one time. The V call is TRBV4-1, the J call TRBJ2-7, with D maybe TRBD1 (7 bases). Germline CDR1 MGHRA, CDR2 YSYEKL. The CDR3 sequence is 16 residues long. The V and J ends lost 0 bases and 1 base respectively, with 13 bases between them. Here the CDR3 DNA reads TGCGCCAGCAGCCAAGAGGGGTCAGGGGGGTCCTACGAGCAGTACTTC. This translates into CASSQEGSGGSYEQYF.

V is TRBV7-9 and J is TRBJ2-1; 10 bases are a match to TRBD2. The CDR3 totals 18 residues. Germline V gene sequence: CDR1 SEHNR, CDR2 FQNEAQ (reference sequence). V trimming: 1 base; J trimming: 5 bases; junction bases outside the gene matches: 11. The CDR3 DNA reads TGTGCCAGCAGCTTAGATCTAGCGGGGGCACCGAGGGACAATGAGCAGTTCTTC. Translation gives CASSLDLAGAPRDNEQFF. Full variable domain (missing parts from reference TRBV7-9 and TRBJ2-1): DTGVSQNPRHKITKRGQNVTFRCDPISEHNRLYWYRQTLGQGPEFLTYFQNEAQLEKSRLLSDRFSAERPKGSFSTLEIQRTEQGDSAMYLCASSLDLAGAPRDNEQFFGPGTRLTVL.

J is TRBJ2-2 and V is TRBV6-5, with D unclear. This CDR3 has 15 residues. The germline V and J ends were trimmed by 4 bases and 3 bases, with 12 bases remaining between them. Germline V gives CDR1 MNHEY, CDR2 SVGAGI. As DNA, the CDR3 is TGTGCCAGCAGTTTGACCCGGGTGCACACCGGGGAGCTGTTTTTT. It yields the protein CASSLTRVHTGELFF.

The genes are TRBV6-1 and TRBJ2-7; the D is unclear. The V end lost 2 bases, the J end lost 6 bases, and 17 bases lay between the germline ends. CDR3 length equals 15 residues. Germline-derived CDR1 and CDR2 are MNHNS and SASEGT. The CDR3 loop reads CASSESARGLSEQYF. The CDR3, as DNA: TGTGCCAGCAGTGAAAGTGCCCGAGGTCTGAGCGAGCAGTACTTC.